A selection of T cell receptor beta chains follows, all from one sample in a study of T cells expressing NK-cell markers. TCRdb re-called the 5' RACE reads and catalogs CDR3 proteins one per entry, DNA excluded. The ten most abundant clones cover roughly 10% of a sample with about 400,000 distinct CDR3 sequences. Material for sequencing was blood T cells: a sorted CD56 or NKG2C T cell subset, CD4+ or CD8+ T cells, or bulk PBMC T cells (not recorded which). Receptors originate from a woman between 45 and 65 years old in good health. Each CDR3 is given with its conserved first and last residue. Each record gives: CDR3 protein, J gene, V gene.

CASSYVRLAGEDHEQFF | TRBJ2-1 | TRBV5-1
CASSVGWKGTGRYNEQFF | TRBJ2-1 | TRBV9
CASSQEGLPRYEQYF | TRBJ2-7 | TRBV3-1
CSARDRVGELFF | TRBJ2-2 | TRBV20-1
CSVVYGSEAFF | TRBJ1-1 | TRBV29-1
CASSESFSGLYEQYF | TRBJ2-7 | TRBV2
CATSRELGRPGDTQYF | TRBJ2-3 | TRBV15
CASSQDSGSLNEQFF | TRBJ2-1 | TRBV4-2
CAISDTGVANSPLHF | TRBJ1-6 | TRBV10-3
CSVVVGTSDYEQYF | TRBJ2-7 | TRBV29-1
CASSLMGGFGYTF | TRBJ1-2 | TRBV27
CASSPVMDSGANEQFF | TRBJ2-1 | TRBV5-1
CSVAGTSGSGHEQYF | TRBJ2-7 | TRBV29-1
CASGTDSGANVLTF | TRBJ2-6 | TRBV5-6
CASSLYTLPGEQFF | TRBJ2-1 | TRBV5-1
CASSIPRGQTHSNQPQHF | TRBJ1-5 | TRBV19
CASSSGPVNEKLFF | TRBJ1-4 | TRBV12-3/TRBV12-4
CASSYGGGKYNEQFF | TRBJ2-1 | TRBV6-2/TRBV6-3
CASTKAPTASEQYF | TRBJ2-7 | TRBV12-3/TRBV12-4
CASSLLAGWDNEQFF | TRBJ2-1 | TRBV5-5
CASRREVGGYTF | TRBJ1-2 | TRBV4-1
CSARVASLNGGNIQYF | TRBJ2-4 | TRBV20-1
CASSQDRLLGYNEQFF | TRBJ2-1 | TRBV4-2
CATSDRRRAYEQFF | TRBJ2-1 | TRBV24-1
CASSLGTSGFYEQYF | TRBJ2-7 | TRBV12-3/TRBV12-4
CSARPPGSGRDEQFF | TRBJ2-1 | TRBV20-1
CASSSSGGMKNEQFF | TRBJ2-1 | TRBV5-4
CASAPVGYGYTF | TRBJ1-2 | TRBV11-2
CATSRVGANTDTQYF | TRBJ2-3 | TRBV15
CASSLPRMTGELFF | TRBJ2-2 | TRBV5-1
CATSGKRREGGHNEQFF | TRBJ2-1 | TRBV24-1
CASSHSGLPRDEQFF | TRBJ2-1 | TRBV5-1
CASSGGEGDEQFF | TRBJ2-1 | TRBV2
CASSDGSNSPLHF | TRBJ1-6 | TRBV2
CASSTLRAQGPPTGAFF | TRBJ1-1 | TRBV6-2/TRBV6-3
CASSQEGSGPKAFF | TRBJ1-1 | TRBV4-1
CASSPRDRGGGTEAFF | TRBJ1-1 | TRBV18
CASSQDVGSGTAKNIQYF | TRBJ2-4 | TRBV3-1
CASSFLAGVSFEQYF | TRBJ2-7 | TRBV27